This T cell receptor beta chain was documented in a study of long-term antiretroviral therapy in people with HIV. Regarding the study as a whole: Spans of CDR3 length were tighter for HIV repertoires than for controls.

Specimens retained about 0.9-11 million cryopreserved PBMC preceding DNA extraction. Investigators performed immunoSEQ version v3.0 at survey level. Assay used: immunoSEQ multiplex PCR; TCRdb lists only in-frame clones, some missing. The sample records 20,000 to 25,000 clones, approximately 80% being singletons. Trimming pared 0 bases from V and 0 bases from J, leaving 21 bases between. CDR1 MGHRA and CDR2 YSYEKL come from the germline V gene. The CDR3 length is 20 residues. On this clone itself: The antigen is unknown.

This sequence joins TRBV4-1 and TRBJ1-5; no reliable D call. Sequencing was performed on unsorted PBMCs, taken 1.6 years after starting antiretroviral therapy. This clonotype was obtained from a man aged 35 to 55 with HIV. Here the CDR3 reads CASSQDPTGGSWASNQPQHF. The CDR3 DNA reads TGCGCCAGCAGCCAAGATCCGACGGGTGGGTCATGGGCTAGCAATCAGCCCCAGCATTTT.